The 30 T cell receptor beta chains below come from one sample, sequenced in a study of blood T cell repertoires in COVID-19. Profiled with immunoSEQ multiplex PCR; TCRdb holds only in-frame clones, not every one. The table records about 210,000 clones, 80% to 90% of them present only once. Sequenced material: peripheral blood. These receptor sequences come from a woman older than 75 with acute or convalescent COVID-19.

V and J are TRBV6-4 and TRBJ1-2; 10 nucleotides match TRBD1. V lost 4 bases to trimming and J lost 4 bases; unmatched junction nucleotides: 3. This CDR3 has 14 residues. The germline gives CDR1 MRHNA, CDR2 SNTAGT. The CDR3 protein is CASSVDRGVYGYTF. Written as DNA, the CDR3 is TGTGCCAGCAGTGTGGACAGGGGGGTCTATGGCTACACCTTC.

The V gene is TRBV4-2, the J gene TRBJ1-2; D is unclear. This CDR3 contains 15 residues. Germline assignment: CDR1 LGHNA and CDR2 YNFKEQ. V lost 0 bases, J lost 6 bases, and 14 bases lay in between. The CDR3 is CASSQDYSGFDGYTF. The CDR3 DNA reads TGTGCCAGCAGCCAAGATTATTCCGGGTTTGATGGCTACACCTTC.

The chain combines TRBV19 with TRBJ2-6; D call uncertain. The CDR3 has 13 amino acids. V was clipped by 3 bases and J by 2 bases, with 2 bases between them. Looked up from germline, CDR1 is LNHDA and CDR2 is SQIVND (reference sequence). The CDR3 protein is CASSITGANVLTF. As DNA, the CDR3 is TGTGCCAGTAGTATCACTGGGGCCAACGTCCTGACTTTC.

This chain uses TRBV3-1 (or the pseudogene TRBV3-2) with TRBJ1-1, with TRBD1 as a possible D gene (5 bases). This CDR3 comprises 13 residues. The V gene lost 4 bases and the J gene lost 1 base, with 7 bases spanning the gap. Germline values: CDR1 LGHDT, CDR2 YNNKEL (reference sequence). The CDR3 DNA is TGTGCCAGCAGCCCCACAGGGAACACTGAAGCTTTCTTT. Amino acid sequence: CASSPTGNTEAFF.

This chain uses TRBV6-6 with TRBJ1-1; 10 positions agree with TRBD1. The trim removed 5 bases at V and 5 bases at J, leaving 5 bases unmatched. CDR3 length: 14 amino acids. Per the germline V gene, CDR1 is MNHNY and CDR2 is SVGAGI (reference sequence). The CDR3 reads CASSPRQGATEAFF. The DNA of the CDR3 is TGTGCCAGCAGTCCAAGACAGGGGGCAACTGAAGCTTTCTTT.

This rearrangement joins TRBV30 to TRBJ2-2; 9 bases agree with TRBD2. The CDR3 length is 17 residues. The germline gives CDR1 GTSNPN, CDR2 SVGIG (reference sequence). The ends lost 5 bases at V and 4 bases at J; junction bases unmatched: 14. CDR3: CAWDGGIAGGVTGELFF. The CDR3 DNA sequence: TGTGCCTGGGACGGGGGGATTGCGGGAGGGGTCACCGGGGAGCTGTTTTTT.

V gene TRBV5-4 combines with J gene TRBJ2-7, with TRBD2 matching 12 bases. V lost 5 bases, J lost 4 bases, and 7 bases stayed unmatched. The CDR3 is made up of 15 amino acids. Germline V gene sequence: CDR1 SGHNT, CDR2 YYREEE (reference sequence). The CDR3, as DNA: TGTGCCAGCAGAGCGACTAGCGGGAGTACTTACGAGCAGTACTTC. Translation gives CASRATSGSTYEQYF.

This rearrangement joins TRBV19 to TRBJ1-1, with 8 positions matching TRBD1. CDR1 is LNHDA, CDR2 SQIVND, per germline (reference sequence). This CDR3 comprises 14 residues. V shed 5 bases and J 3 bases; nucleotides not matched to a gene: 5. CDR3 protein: CASSPGQGYTEAFF. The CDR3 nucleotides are TGTGCCAGTAGTCCAGGACAGGGATACACTGAAGCTTTCTTT.

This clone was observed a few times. The CDR3 loop is CASRLRGKGNEKLFF. In nucleotides, the CDR3 is TGTGCCAGCAGACTTAGAGGAAAGGGGAATGAAAAACTGTTTTTT. The V and J genes are TRBV3-1 (or the pseudogene TRBV3-2) and TRBJ1-4; D possibly corresponds to TRBD1 (5 bases). Germline V gives CDR1 LGHDT, CDR2 YNNKEL (reference sequence). This CDR3 is 15 amino acids long. Between the trimmed V and J ends, which lost 6 bases and 5 bases, there was a span of 16 bases.

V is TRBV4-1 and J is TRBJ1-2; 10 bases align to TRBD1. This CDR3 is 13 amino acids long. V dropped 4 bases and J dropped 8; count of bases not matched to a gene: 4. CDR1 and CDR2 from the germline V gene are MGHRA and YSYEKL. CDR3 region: CASSPTGGLGYTF. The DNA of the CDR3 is TGCGCCAGCAGCCCGACAGGGGGCTTAGGCTACACCTTC.

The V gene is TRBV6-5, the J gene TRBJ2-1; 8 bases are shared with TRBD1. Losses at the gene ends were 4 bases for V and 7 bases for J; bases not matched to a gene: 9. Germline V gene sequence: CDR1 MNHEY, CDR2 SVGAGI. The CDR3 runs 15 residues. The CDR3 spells CASSFRTGMRNEQFF. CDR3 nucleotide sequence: TGTGCCAGCAGTTTTAGGACAGGGATGCGGAATGAGCAGTTCTTC.

CDR3 in DNA: TGTGCCACCAGCAGAGGGAACGACAGGGTTTACGAGCAGTACTTC. As protein: CATSRGNDRVYEQYF. The chain recombines TRBV15 with TRBJ2-7, with 7 bases identical to TRBD1. The junction had 7 bases not matched to a gene; V was cut back by 1 base and J by 4 bases. The CDR3 consists of 15 residues. The germline V gene has CDR1 LNHNV and CDR2 YYDKDF (reference sequence). Based on the CDR3 plus reference TRBV15 and TRBJ2-7, the full variable domain is DAMVIQNPRYQVTQFGKPVTLSCSQTLNHNVMYWYQQKSSQAPKLLFHYYDKDFNNEADTPDNFQSRRPNTSFCFLDIRSPGLGDTAMYLCATSRGNDRVYEQYFGPGTRLTVT.

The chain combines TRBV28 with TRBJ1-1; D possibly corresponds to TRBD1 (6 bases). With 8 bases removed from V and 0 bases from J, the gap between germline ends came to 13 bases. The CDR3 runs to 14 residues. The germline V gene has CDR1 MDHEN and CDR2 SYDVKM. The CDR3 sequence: CASFGTPLNTEAFF. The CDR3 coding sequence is TGTGCCAGCTTTGGGACACCACTGAACACTGAAGCTTTCTTT.

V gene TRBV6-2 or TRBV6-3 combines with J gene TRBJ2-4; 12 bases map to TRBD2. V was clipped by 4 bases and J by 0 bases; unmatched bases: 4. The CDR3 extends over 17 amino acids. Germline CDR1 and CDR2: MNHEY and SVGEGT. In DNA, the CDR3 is TGTGCCAGCAGTTGGGGACTAGCGGGTATAGCCAAAAACATTCAGTACTTC. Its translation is CASSWGLAGIAKNIQYF.

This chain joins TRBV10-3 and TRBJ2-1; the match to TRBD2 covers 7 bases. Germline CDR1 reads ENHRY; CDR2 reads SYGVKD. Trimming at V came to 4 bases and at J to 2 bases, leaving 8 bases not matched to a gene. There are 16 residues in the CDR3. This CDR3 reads CAISVLAAQTYNEQFF. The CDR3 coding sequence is TGTGCCATCAGTGTCCTAGCGGCCCAAACCTACAATGAGCAGTTCTTC.

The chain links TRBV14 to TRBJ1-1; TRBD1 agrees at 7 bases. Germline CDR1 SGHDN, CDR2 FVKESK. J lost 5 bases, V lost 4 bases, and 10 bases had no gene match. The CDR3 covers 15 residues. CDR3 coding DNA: TGTGCCAGCAGCCGCTTAGGGGGCGCAGAGACTGAAGCTTTCTTT. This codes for CASSRLGGAETEAFF.

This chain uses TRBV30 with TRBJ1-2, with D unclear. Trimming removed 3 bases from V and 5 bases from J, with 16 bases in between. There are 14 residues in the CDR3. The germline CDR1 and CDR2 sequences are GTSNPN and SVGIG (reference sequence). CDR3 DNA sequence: TGTGCCTGGAGCGTTTGGGTCGGGAGGTATGGCTACACCTTC. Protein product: CAWSVWVGRYGYTF. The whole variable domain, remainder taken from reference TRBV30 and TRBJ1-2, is SQTIHQWPATLVQPVGSPLSLECTVEGTSNPNLYWYRQAAGRGLQLLFYSVGIGQISSEVPQNLSASRPQDRQFILSSKKLLLSDSGFYLCAWSVWVGRYGYTFGSGTRLTVV.

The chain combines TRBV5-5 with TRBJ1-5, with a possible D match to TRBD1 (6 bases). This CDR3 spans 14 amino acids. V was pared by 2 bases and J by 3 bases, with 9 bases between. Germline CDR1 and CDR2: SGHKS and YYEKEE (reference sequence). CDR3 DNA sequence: TGTGCCAGCAGCTTACAGGGATTCAATCAGCCCCAGCATTTT. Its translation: CASSLQGFNQPQHF.

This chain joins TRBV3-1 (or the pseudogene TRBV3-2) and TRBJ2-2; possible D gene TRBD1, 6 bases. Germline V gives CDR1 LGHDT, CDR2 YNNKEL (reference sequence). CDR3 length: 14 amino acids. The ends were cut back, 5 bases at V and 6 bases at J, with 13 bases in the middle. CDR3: CASSFRGSPGELFF. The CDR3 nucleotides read TGTGCCAGCAGCTTCAGGGGTAGTCCCGGGGAGCTGTTTTTT.

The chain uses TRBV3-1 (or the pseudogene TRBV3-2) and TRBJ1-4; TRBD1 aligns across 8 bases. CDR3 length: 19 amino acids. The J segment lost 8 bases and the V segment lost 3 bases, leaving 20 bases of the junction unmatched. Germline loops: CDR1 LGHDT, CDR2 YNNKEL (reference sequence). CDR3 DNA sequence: TGTGCCAGCAGCCAGGAGGTTCGGGACAGGTCCATCATGGAGGAAAAACTGTTTTTT. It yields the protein CASSQEVRDRSIMEEKLFF.

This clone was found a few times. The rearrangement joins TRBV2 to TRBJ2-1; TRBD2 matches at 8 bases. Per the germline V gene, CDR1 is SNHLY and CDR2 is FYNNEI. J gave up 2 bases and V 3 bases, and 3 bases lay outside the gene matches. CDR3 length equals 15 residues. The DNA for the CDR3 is TGTGCCAGCAGTGAGCGGGAGGTCCCCTACAATGAGCAGTTCTTC. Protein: CASSEREVPYNEQFF.

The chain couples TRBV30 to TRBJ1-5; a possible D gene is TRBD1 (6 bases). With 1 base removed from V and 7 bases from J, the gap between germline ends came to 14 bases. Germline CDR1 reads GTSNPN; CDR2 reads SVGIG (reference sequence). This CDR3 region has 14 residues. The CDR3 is CAWSEQGSHQPQHF. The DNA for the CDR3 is TGTGCCTGGAGTGAACAGGGATCACACCAGCCCCAGCATTTT.

CDR3 bases: TGCGCCAGCAGCTCGTCCGGGACATCCCTCTACGAGCAGTACTTC. It codes for CASSSSGTSLYEQYF. The chain recombines TRBV5-1 with TRBJ2-7; perhaps TRBD1 as D (6 bases). CDR1 is SGHRS and CDR2 is YFSETQ in the germline V gene. The ends were cut back, 3 bases at V and 3 bases at J, with 16 bases in the middle. This CDR3 region has 15 residues. Based on the CDR3 plus reference TRBV5-1 and TRBJ2-7, the full variable domain is KAGVTQTPRYLIKTRGQQVTLSCSPISGHRSVSWYQQTPGQGLQFLFEYFSETQRNKGNFPGRFSGRQFSNSRSEMNVSTLELGDSALYLCASSSSGTSLYEQYFGPGTRLTVT.

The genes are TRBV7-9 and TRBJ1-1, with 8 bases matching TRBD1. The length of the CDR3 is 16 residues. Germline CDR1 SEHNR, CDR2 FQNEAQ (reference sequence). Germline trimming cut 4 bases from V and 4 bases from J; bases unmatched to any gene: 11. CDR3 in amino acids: CASSWGDRQGSTEAFF. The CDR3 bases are TGTGCCAGCAGCTGGGGAGACAGACAGGGGAGCACTGAAGCTTTCTTT.

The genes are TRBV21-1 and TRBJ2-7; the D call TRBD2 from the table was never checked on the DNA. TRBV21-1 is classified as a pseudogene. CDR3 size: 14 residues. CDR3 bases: TGTGCCAGCATCCCCAGGGAGGGACTGAGCGAGCAGTACTTC. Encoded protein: CASIPREGLSEQYF.

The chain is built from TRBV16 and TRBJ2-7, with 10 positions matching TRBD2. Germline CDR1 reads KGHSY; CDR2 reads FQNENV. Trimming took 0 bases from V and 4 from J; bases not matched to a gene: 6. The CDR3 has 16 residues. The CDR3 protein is CASSQSASGSKYEQYF. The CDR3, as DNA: TGTGCCAGCAGCCAATCAGCTAGCGGGAGTAAGTACGAGCAGTACTTC.

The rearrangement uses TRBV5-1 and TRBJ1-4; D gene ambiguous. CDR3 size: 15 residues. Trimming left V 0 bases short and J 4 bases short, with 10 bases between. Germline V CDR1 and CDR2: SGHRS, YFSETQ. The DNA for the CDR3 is TGCGCCAGCAGCTTGGGGTTAGACAATAATGAAAAACTGTTTTTT. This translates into CASSLGLDNNEKLFF.

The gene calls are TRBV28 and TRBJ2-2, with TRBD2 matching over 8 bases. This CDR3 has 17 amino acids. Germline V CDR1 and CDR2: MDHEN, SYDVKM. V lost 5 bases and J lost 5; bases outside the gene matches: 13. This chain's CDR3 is CASSPSSGSGTTGELFF. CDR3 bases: TGTGCCAGCAGTCCTTCTTCAGGTAGCGGGACAACCGGGGAGCTGTTTTTT.

CDR3 sequence: CASREDLGQETQYF. The CDR3 DNA sequence: TGTGCCAGCAGAGAGGACTTAGGGCAAGAGACCCAGTACTTC. The genes are TRBV5-4 and TRBJ2-5, with a tentative D call TRBD2 (5 bases). This CDR3 comprises 14 residues. Trimming pared 5 bases from V and 2 bases from J, leaving 13 bases between. CDR1 and CDR2 (germline): SGHNT, YYREEE (reference sequence).

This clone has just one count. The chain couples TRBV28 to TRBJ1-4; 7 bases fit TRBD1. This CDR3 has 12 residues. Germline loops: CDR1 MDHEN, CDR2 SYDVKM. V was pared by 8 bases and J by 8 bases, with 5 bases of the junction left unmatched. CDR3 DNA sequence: TGTGCCAGCGACAGGGTAGGGGAAAAACTGTTTTTT. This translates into CASDRVGEKLFF.